The clone carrying this T cell receptor (beta chain) appeared a single time. Its specificity is not known. After extraction with the RNeasy kit, about 0.45 to 1 ug of the RNA was reverse transcribed using random hexamers. TCR beta CDR3 was amplified by immunoSEQ multiplex PCR. This amplification extended across 54 Vbeta and 13 Jbeta segments. TCRdb reprocessed the immunoSEQ multiplex PCR reads with MiXCR, giving one entry per CDR3 protein. Of some 170,000 distinct CDR3 sequences detected, 85% to 95% appear once; the ten largest clones hold 0.085% to 0.12%. Controls matched for age and sex were healthy donors. Negative isolation was applied to CD8+ and CD4+ T cells, and FACS enrichment was applied to TEMRA cells. This entry is derived from a study of CD8 T cells in Susac syndrome. Study results and limitations: As acknowledged by the study, its TCR sequencing and HLA analysis included a relatively small number of individuals.

This sequence originates from a human donor in good health. Sequencing used CD4+ T cells from PBMCs.

The CDR3: CASSLDQPNTEAFF. In DNA, the CDR3 is TGTGCCAGCAGTTTAGATCAGCCGAACACTGAAGCTTTCTTT. The chain joins TRBV27 to TRBJ1-1, with D unclear. Trimming cost V 2 bases and J 1 base, with 8 bases left between them. The V gene's germline CDR1 is MNHEY and CDR2 SMNVEV (reference sequence). This CDR3 spans 14 amino acids.